Detailed here is one T cell receptor (beta chain). Its antigen is currently unknown. Each CDR3 protein gets one entry after TCRdb re-called the RT-PCR reads with MiXCR. Of about 700,000 distinct CDR3 sequences in the sample, approximately 14% are singletons; the top ten hold roughly 11%. This CDR3 is 16 amino acids long. V was pared by 3 bases and J by 3 bases, with 15 bases between. The germline CDR1 and CDR2 sequences are LGHNA and YNFKEQ. This sample stems from a study of response to subunit inactivated influenza vaccine. General study points: T cells newly recruited by each seasonal influenza vaccination are few, the authors suggested.

The gene calls are TRBV4-2 and TRBJ2-1; D may match TRBD1 or TRBD2 (6 bases each). This receptor was taken from a man between 50 and 59 years old who received an inactivated influenza vaccine. The source was PBMCs from blood, collected approximately 13 days after vaccination. CDR3 loop: CASSHPLGGNYNEQFF. DNA of the CDR3: TGTGCCAGCAGCCACCCCTTGGGGGGCAACTACAATGAGCAGTTCTTC.